This T cell receptor beta chain was captured in a study of blood T cells in healthy people across ages. The V gene lost 6 bases and the J gene lost 4 bases, with 12 bases spanning the gap. This CDR3 contains 13 residues. Germline CDR1 and CDR2: MGHRA and YSYEKL. The use of a sample-barcoded 5' primer and a J-beta primer mix characterized a second PCR of 7 to 11 cycles. TCRdb fed the 5' RACE reads into MiXCR, producing one record per CDR3 protein. The data contain 1.2 million to 1.5 million distinct CDR3 sequences, 59% of them singletons. This chain links TRBV4-1 with TRBJ1-1; D remains ambiguous. The TCR sequence derives from a man between 18 and 35 years old in good health. The sequenced sample was blood. The CDR3 spells CASRPSGGTEAFF. The CDR3 coding sequence is TGCGCCAGCAGACCGTCGGGAGGCACTGAAGCTTTCTTT.